This TCR beta chain was observed in a study of neoadjuvant nivolumab and ipilimumab in lung cancer. Across the whole study: The combination arm added day-1 ipilimumab 1 mg/kg to nivolumab 3 mg/kg on days 1, 15, 29.

The data were produced by immunoSEQ multiplex PCR, yet TCRdb's version contains in-frame clones alone and is incomplete. The table records around 19,000 clones, around 86% of them present only once. The study, taken as a whole, reports: Pretherapy blood TCR richness correlated positively with resected tumor richness. TCR richness and clonality were higher in tumors than adjacent uninvolved lung. TCR clonality did not significantly correlate with pathologic tumor regression.

As to this clone: Its specificity is not known.

Germline CDR1 and CDR2: GTSNPN and SVGIG (reference sequence). The CDR3 sequence is 17 residues long. Trimming shortened V by 3 bases and J by 0 bases, and 15 bases separated the two germline ends. This sample comprised peripheral blood, obtained before neoadjuvant nivolumab, alone or with ipilimumab. The chain is built from TRBV30 and TRBJ2-6; D remains ambiguous. The clonotype was recovered from an adult with non-small cell lung cancer. CDR3 DNA: TGTGCCTGGAGACCCCGGCCTGAATACTCTGGGGCCAACGTCCTGACTTTC. Protein: CAWRPRPEYSGANVLTF. Together with reference TRBV30 and TRBJ2-6, the CDR3 gives the full variable domain: SQTIHQWPATLVQPVGSPLSLECTVEGTSNPNLYWYRQAAGRGLQLLFYSVGIGQISSEVPQNLSASRPQDRQFILSSKKLLLSDSGFYLCAWRPRPEYSGANVLTFGAGSRLTVL.